This T cell receptor (beta chain) was sequenced for a study of T-cell reconstitution after alpha-beta-depleted transplantation in children. Preparation of the TCRbeta library used unique molecular identifiers. TCRdb re-analysed the PCR reads in MiXCR, keeping a single row per CDR3 protein. Altogether approximately 390,000 distinct CDR3 sequences are present, about 11% being singletons, with the ten largest covering roughly 6%. CDR3 length: 12 residues. Germline V gives CDR1 MNHEY, CDR2 SMNVEV (reference sequence). V was cut by 5 bases and J by 2 bases, with 4 bases left in between. This clonotype was recorded at least ten times.

The sample here was PBMCs from the stem cell graft donor, taken from the stem cell graft. The rearrangement links TRBV27 to TRBJ2-1; D is undetermined. The TCR sequence derives from a human donor who donated a stem cell graft to a child with acute myeloid leukemia. As DNA, the CDR3 is TGTGCCAGCAGTCGTCCCTACAATGAGCAGTTCTTC. Translated, it gives CASSRPYNEQFF.